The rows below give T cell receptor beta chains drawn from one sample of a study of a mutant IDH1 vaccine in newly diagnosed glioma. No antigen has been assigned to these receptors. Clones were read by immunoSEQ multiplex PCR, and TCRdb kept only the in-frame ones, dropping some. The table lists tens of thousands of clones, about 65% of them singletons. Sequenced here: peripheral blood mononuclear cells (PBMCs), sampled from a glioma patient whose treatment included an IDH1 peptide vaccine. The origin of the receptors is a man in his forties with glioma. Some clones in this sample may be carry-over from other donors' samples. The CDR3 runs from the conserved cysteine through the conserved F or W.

CASKEYQETQYF | 12 | TRBV27
CASSLAWTGTYGYTF | 15 | TRBV27
CASSMASGAGGYTF | 14 | TRBV5-4
CASSQDPANTIYF | 13 | TRBV4-1
CASSVDGPDTEAFF | 14 | TRBV9
CASSPAGLTSGGAGEQFF | 18 | TRBV7-8
CASSESTSGSYNEQFF | 16 | TRBV2
CASSFEGGVTEAFF | 14 | TRBV6-6
CASSLGTVLSHEQYF | 15 | TRBV6-1
CASSPQGNTEAFF | 13 | TRBV2
CASSSLGQGYGYTF | 14 | TRBV19
CASSFASDQPQHF | 13 | TRBV7-2
CASSPTGSGDQETQYF | 16 | TRBV7-8
CAWNPGPYNEQFF | 13 | TRBV30
CASSIQETQYF | 11 | TRBV5-1
CASSPFSETQYF | 12 | TRBV18
CASSTGQGWGDTQYF | 15 | TRBV19
CASSPLSAGNTEAFF | 15 | TRBV19
CASSEEGEKLFF | 12 | TRBV10-1
CASSLSAVPNYGYTF | 15 | TRBV28
CASSLAGGYEQYF | 13 | TRBV7-9